The rows below give T cell receptor beta chains drawn from one sample of a study of T cell responses to AZD1222 COVID-19 vaccine. Profiling relied on immunoSEQ multiplex PCR, and the TCRdb table lists in-frame clones only, not all of them. The table records 150,000 to 250,000 clones, 90% to 95% of them present only once. Sequences were derived from peripheral blood, sampled 28 days after the second AZD1222 dose. Receptors were obtained from an adult who received the AZD1222 COVID-19 vaccine. CDR3s include the opening cysteine and the closing phenylalanine or tryptophan. Each record gives: clone size, J gene, D gene, V gene, CDR3 protein, CDR3 DNA. The D gene is left open where the match is weak. Clone size is given for some rows only: seen once, a few or many times, or a class if the clone is expanded.

once | TRBJ1-2 | - | TRBV5-1 | CASSLGLLNGYTF | TGCGCCAGCAGCTTGGGTCTGCTCAATGGCTACACCTTC
once | TRBJ2-1 | TRBD2 | TRBV25-1 | CASSESSGLAKSEQFF | TGTGCCAGCAGTGAATCTTCTGGACTAGCCAAATCTGAGCAGTTCTTC
- | TRBJ2-7 | - | TRBV9 | CASSVADGALTTYEQYF | TGTGCCAGCAGCGTAGCGGATGGGGCCCTTACAACCTACGAGCAGTACTTC
once | TRBJ2-7 | - | TRBV9 | CASSVGAGSSYEQYF | TGTGCCAGCAGCGTAGGGGCGGGGAGCTCCTACGAGCAGTACTTC
- | TRBJ2-1 | - | TRBV7-3 | CASSSEAGISYNEQFF | TGTGCCAGCAGCTCTGAGGCGGGTATCTCCTACAATGAGCAGTTCTTC
- | TRBJ1-2 | - | TRBV10-3 | CAISGTQGKSFIPDGYTF | TGTGCCATCAGTGGAACTCAGGGGAAAAGTTTTATCCCGGATGGCTACACCTTC
few | TRBJ2-1 | TRBD2 | TRBV28 | CASSQLAGGTYNEQFF | TGTGCCAGCAGTCAACTAGCGGGAGGGACGTACAATGAGCAGTTCTTC
- | TRBJ2-3 | TRBD1 | TRBV7-3 | CASSLEGGASSTDTQYF | TGTGCCAGCAGCTTAGAAGGGGGCGCTTCTAGCACAGATACGCAGTATTTT
few | TRBJ2-7 | TRBD2 | TRBV7-8 | CASSFSGLGYEQYF | TGTGCCAGCAGCTTTTCGGGACTAGGCTACGAGCAGTACTTC
- | TRBJ2-3 | TRBD2 | TRBV5-1 | CASSVAGVLPDTQYF | TGCGCCAGCAGCGTAGCGGGAGTTCTCCCAGATACGCAGTATTTT
- | TRBJ2-3 | TRBD2 | TRBV5-1 | CASSLEIAGGTDTQYF | TGCGCCAGCAGCTTGGAGATTGCGGGAGGCACAGATACGCAGTATTTT